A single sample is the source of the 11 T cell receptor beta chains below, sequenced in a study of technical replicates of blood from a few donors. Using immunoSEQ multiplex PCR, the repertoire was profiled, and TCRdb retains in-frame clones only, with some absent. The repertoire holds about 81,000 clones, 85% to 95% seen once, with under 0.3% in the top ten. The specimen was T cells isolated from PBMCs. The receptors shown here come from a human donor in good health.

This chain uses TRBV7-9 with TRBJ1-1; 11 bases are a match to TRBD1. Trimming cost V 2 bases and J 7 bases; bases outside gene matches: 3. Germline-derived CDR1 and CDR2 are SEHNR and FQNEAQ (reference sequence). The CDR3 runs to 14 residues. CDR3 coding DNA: TGTGCCAGCAGCTTAACCGGGACAGGGGGTGAAGCTTTCTTT. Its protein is CASSLTGTGGEAFF.

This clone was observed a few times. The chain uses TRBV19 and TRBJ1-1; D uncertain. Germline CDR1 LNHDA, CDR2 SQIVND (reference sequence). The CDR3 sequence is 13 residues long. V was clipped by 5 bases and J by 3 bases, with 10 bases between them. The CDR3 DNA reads TGTGCCAGTAGTCATGTGGGAGACACTGAAGCTTTCTTT. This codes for CASSHVGDTEAFF.

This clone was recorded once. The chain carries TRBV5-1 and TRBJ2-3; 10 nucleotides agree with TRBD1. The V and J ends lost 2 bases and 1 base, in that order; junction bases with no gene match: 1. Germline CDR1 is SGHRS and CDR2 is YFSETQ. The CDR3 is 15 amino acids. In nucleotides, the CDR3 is TGCGCCAGCAGCTTCGGGACAGGGGGCACAGATACGCAGTATTTT. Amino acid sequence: CASSFGTGGTDTQYF. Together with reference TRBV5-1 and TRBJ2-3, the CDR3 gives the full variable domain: KAGVTQTPRYLIKTRGQQVTLSCSPISGHRSVSWYQQTPGQGLQFLFEYFSETQRNKGNFPGRFSGRQFSNSRSEMNVSTLELGDSALYLCASSFGTGGTDTQYFGPGTRLTVL.

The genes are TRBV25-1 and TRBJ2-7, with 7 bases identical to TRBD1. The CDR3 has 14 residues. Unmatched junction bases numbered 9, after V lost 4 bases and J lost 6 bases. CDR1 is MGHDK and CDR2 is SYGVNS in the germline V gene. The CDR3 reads CASSAPGTVSEQYF. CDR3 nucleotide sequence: TGTGCCAGCAGTGCACCCGGGACAGTCTCCGAGCAGTACTTC.

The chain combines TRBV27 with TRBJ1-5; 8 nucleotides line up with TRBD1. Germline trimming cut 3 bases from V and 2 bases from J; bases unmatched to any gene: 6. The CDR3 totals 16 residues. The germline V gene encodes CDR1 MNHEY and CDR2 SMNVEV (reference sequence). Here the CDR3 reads CASSFQGANGNQPQHF. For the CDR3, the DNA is TGTGCCAGCAGTTTTCAGGGGGCTAACGGCAATCAGCCCCAGCATTTT.

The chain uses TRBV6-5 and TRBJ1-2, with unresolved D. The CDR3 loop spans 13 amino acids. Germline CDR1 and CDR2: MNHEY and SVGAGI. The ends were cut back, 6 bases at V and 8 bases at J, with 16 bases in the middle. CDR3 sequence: CASSPPVASGYTF. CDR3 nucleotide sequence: TGTGCCAGCAGCCCTCCCGTCGCGTCCGGCTACACCTTC.

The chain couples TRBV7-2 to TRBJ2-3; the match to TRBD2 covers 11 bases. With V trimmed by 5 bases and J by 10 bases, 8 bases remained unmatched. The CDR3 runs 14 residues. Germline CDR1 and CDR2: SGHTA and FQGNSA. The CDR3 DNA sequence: TGTGCCAGCAGCCTTAGCGGGGGGGCTGGAGCGCAGTATTTT. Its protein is CASSLSGGAGAQYF.

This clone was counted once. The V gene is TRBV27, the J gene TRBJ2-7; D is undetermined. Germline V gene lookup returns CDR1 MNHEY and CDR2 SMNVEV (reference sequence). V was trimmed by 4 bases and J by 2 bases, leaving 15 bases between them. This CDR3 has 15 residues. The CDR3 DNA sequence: TGTGCCAGCAGTTCTACAGCTTATACACCCTACGAGCAGTACTTC. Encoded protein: CASSSTAYTPYEQYF.

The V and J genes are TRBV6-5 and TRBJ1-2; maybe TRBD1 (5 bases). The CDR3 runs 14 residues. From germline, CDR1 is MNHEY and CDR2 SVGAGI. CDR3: CASFGSGARGGYTF. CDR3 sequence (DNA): TGTGCTTCATTCGGCAGTGGCGCAAGGGGCGGCTACACCTTC.

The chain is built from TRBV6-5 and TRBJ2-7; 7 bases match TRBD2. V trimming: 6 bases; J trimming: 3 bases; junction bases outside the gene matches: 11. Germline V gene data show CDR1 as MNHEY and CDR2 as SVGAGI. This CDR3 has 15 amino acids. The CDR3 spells CASSPRTGGFYEQYF. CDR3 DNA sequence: TGTGCCAGCAGCCCGCGGACGGGAGGTTTCTACGAGCAGTACTTC.

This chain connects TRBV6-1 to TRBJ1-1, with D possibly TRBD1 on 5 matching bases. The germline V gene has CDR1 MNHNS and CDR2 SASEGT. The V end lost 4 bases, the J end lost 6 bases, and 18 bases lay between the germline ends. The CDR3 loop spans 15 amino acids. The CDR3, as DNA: TGTGCCAGCAGTGTGGACGGGGGGTCGTCCTCTGAAGCTTTCTTT. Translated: CASSVDGGSSSEAFF.